The 14 T cell receptor beta chains below were found in one sample sequenced in a study of CD8+ T cells in alopecia areata. It was cDNA, reverse transcribed from extracted RNA, that served as the sequencing template. Sequencing was performed with immunoSEQ multiplex PCR; in TCRdb, only in-frame clones are kept and a portion is missing. In the table there are about 110,000 clones, roughly 64% of which are singletons. Sequencing was carried out using CD8+ T cells sorted from blood. The receptors stem from a human donor in good health.

The CDR3 DNA sequence: TGTGCCTGGGAAATTACAACAGGGGCCCACTACGAGCAGTACTTC. It is translated as CAWEITTGAHYEQYF. This chain links TRBV30 with TRBJ2-7; TRBD1 matches 7 bases. The CDR3 is 15 residues long. The germline CDR1 and CDR2 sequences are GTSNPN and SVGIG (reference sequence). Trimming took 5 bases from V and 3 from J; bases not matched to a gene: 13.

The chain recombines TRBV9 with TRBJ2-6; D unclear. Germline loops: CDR1 SGDLS, CDR2 YYNGEE. V dropped 7 bases and J dropped 4 bases, with 12 bases sitting between them. The CDR3 runs 14 residues. This CDR3 is CASRPREGANVLTF. The CDR3 DNA sequence: TGTGCCAGCCGGCCCCGCGAGGGGGCCAACGTCCTGACTTTC. Drawing the rest from reference TRBV9 and TRBJ2-6, the complete variable domain is DSGVTQTPKHLITATGQRVTLRCSPRSGDLSVYWYQQSLDQGLQFLIQYYNGEERAKGNILERFSAQQFPDLHSELNLSSLELGDSALYFCASRPREGANVLTFGAGSRLTVL.

The chain recombines TRBV4-3 with TRBJ2-3; D is unclear. The CDR3 loop spans 17 amino acids. V was clipped by 0 bases and J by 0 bases, with 13 bases between them. CDR1 is LGHNA and CDR2 is YSLEER in the germline V gene. The CDR3 DNA is TGCGCCAGCAGCCAAGATCTGGTTAGTCTGAGCACAGATACGCAGTATTTT. Translating gives CASSQDLVSLSTDTQYF.

The V call is TRBV13, the J call TRBJ2-7; the D is unclear. Germline CDR1 reads PRHDT; CDR2 reads FYEKMQ (reference sequence). V lost 0 bases, J lost 6 bases, and 6 bases lay in between. The CDR3 loop spans 12 amino acids. This CDR3 reads CASSLGLGEQYF. In DNA form, the CDR3 reads TGTGCCAGCAGCTTAGGCCTCGGCGAGCAGTACTTC.

V usage is TRBV30 and J usage is TRBJ1-2; D remains unclear. Looked up from germline, CDR1 is GTSNPN and CDR2 is SVGIG (reference sequence). Trimming took 3 bases from V and 2 from J, leaving 19 bases between them. This CDR3 has 16 amino acids. The CDR3: CAWRGFQSTLNYGYTF. The CDR3 DNA follows: TGTGCCTGGAGGGGTTTTCAGTCGACCCTAAACTATGGCTACACCTTC.

This clone counts as medium-sized. The chain recombines TRBV2 with TRBJ2-7; D not certain. This CDR3 comprises 11 residues. Germline CDR1 and CDR2: SNHLY and FYNNEI. Trimming left V 6 bases short and J 3 bases short, with 6 bases between. The CDR3 loop is CASRFSYEQYF. The CDR3 DNA reads TGTGCCAGCAGGTTCAGCTACGAGCAGTACTTC.

This clone was found a few times. V gene TRBV5-6 combines with J gene TRBJ2-7; no firm D call. Germline V lookup: CDR1 SGHDT, CDR2 YYEEEE. The V end was cut by 2 bases, the J end by 3 bases, with 15 bases between. This CDR3 has 15 amino acids. CDR3: CASSLDGLVGYEQYF. The CDR3 DNA reads as TGTGCCAGCAGCTTAGACGGTTTGGTCGGCTACGAGCAGTACTTC.

The chain is built from TRBV7-9 and TRBJ2-3; D possibly corresponds to TRBD2 (7 bases). CDR1 and CDR2 (germline): SEHNR, FQNEAQ (reference sequence). The CDR3 spans 15 residues. The V and J ends lost 5 bases and 1 base respectively, with 13 bases between them. CDR3 nucleotides: TGTGCCAGCAGCCGCTCCGGGGGGCGCACAGATACGCAGTATTTT. Amino acids: CASSRSGGRTDTQYF.

This clone was seen ten or more times. The chain has TRBV19 and TRBJ2-1, with D tentatively TRBD1 (6 bases). Germline-derived CDR1 and CDR2 are LNHDA and SQIVND (reference sequence). CDR3 length: 16 amino acids. Trimming shortened V by 7 bases and J by 8 bases, and 24 bases separated the two germline ends. CDR3 region: CASTPWGTRGQDEQFF. The CDR3, as DNA: TGTGCCAGTACTCCCTGGGGGACACGGGGCCAGGATGAGCAGTTCTTC.

The J gene is TRBJ2-5, the V gene TRBV11-2, with unresolved D. This CDR3 spans 15 amino acids. Trimming stripped 5 bases from V and 3 bases from J, with 16 bases between. Germline CDR1 is SGHAT and CDR2 is FQNNGV. The DNA of the CDR3 is TGTGCCAGCAGCCTTCTCCGGACCCGTGAAGAGACCCAGTACTTC. Amino acids: CASSLLRTREETQYF.

This clone occurred once. This chain links TRBV6-6 with TRBJ2-7; the match to TRBD2 covers 13 bases. The CDR3 contains 16 residues. V lost 2 bases, J lost 2 bases, and 3 bases stayed unmatched. Germline V gives CDR1 MNHNY, CDR2 SVGAGI (reference sequence). The CDR3, as DNA: TGTGCCAGCAGTTACGGACTAGCGGGAGCCACCTACGAGCAGTACTTC. Translation: CASSYGLAGATYEQYF.

The chain uses TRBV15 and TRBJ2-7; TRBD1 aligns across 7 bases. The J segment lost 0 bases and the V segment lost 2 bases, leaving 10 bases of the junction unmatched. The germline V gene encodes CDR1 LNHNV and CDR2 YYDKDF (reference sequence). This CDR3 has 17 amino acids. CDR3 sequence (DNA): TGTGCCACCAGCAGAACTCTACAGGGGACGAGCTCCTACGAGCAGTACTTC. Its protein product is CATSRTLQGTSSYEQYF. The full variable domain, rest sourced from reference TRBV15 and TRBJ2-7, is DAMVIQNPRYQVTQFGKPVTLSCSQTLNHNVMYWYQQKSSQAPKLLFHYYDKDFNNEADTPDNFQSRRPNTSFCFLDIRSPGLGDTAMYLCATSRTLQGTSSYEQYFGPGTRLTVT.

The chain couples TRBV30 to TRBJ2-3, with 7 bases lining up with TRBD1. V lost 6 bases and J lost 4; bases outside the gene matches: 1. The CDR3 totals 11 residues. Germline V gene lookup returns CDR1 GTSNPN and CDR2 SVGIG (reference sequence). The CDR3: CACDRADTQYF. In nucleotides, the CDR3 is TGTGCCTGCGACAGGGCAGATACGCAGTATTTT. Looking up the rest from reference TRBV30 and TRBJ2-3 gives the full variable domain: SQTIHQWPATLVQPVGSPLSLECTVEGTSNPNLYWYRQAAGRGLQLLFYSVGIGQISSEVPQNLSASRPQDRQFILSSKKLLLSDSGFYLCACDRADTQYFGPGTRLTVL.

J is TRBJ2-3 and V is TRBV13; D gene ambiguous. Germline V CDR1 and CDR2: PRHDT, FYEKMQ (reference sequence). V lost 3 bases, J lost 3 bases, and 10 bases lay in between. This CDR3 comprises 14 residues. CDR3 bases: TGTGCCAGCAGCTTCGGTCCCAAAACAGATACGCAGTATTTT. It codes for CASSFGPKTDTQYF.